This T cell receptor beta chain was identified in a study of blood T cell repertoires in COVID-19. Looking at the study overall: Samples taken during acute and convalescent COVID-19 were collected in the United States, Italy and Spain. T cells, B-cell-depleted T cells, or PBMCs supplied cDNA or gDNA.

Original handling: Reference gene primer amplification in the assay estimated nucleated cell counts. TCRdb's copy holds only in-frame clones and misses some; the assay was immunoSEQ multiplex PCR. From that table come the V and J calls and clone size; the DNA was used to work out D and trimming. The table includes some 240,000 clones, 75% to 90% detected once. Germline-derived CDR1 and CDR2 are GTSNPN and SVGIG (reference sequence). V shed 1 base and J shed 1 base, with 10 bases lying between them. The CDR3 covers 14 residues. The TCR comes from a woman in her 70s with COVID-19, enrolled during active disease. Sequenced material: peripheral blood. The chain employs TRBV30 and TRBJ1-2; weak D call: TRBD1 (5 bases). The CDR3 nucleotides are TGTGCCTGGAGTGGGGGGGGAGTTAACTATGGCTACACCTTC. Its translation is CAWSGGGVNYGYTF.